One sample yielded the 28 T cell receptor beta chains listed below, sequenced in a study of shared clonotypes between healthy human individuals. Naive CD8 isolation took CD45RO-negative cells positively selected for CCR7 and excluded terminally differentiated effector memory CD45RA+ cells. Assay: immunoSEQ multiplex PCR; the TCRdb copy retains only in-frame clones and omits some. Of millions of clones listed, about 93% are singletons. Input material: naive CD8+ T cells from PBMCs. These receptors came from a man between 18 and 29 years old in good health. Some clones in this sample may be carry-over from other donors' samples.

In this sample, this clone turned up a few times. The rearrangement joins TRBV5-1 to TRBJ1-2, with D possibly matching TRBD1 (5 bases). The CDR3 totals 13 residues. Deletions cut 5 bases from V and 5 bases from J, with 13 bases between. Germline V lookup: CDR1 SGHRS, CDR2 YFSETQ. In nucleotides, the CDR3 is TGCGCCAGCAGTCTCGACAGAACGTATGGCTACACCTTC. Residues: CASSLDRTYGYTF.

The rearrangement links TRBV14 to TRBJ1-2; D is undetermined. The V and J ends lost 0 bases and 5 bases respectively, with 10 bases between them. The CDR3 loop spans 14 amino acids. The V gene's germline CDR1 is SGHDN and CDR2 FVKESK. CDR3 amino acids: CASSQERGFYGYTF. For the CDR3, the DNA is TGTGCCAGCAGCCAAGAGCGGGGATTTTATGGCTACACCTTC. The full variable domain, rest sourced from reference TRBV14 and TRBJ1-2, is EAGVTQFPSHSVIEKGQTVTLRCDPISGHDNLYWYRRVMGKEIKFLLHFVKESKQDESGMPNNRFLAERTGGTYSTLKVQPAELEDSGVYFCASSQERGFYGYTFGSGTRLTVV.

J is TRBJ1-2 and V is TRBV4-1, with D hard to call. This CDR3 is 14 amino acids long. Germline assignment: CDR1 MGHRA and CDR2 YSYEKL. Between the trimmed V and J ends, which lost 0 bases and 5 bases, there was a span of 10 bases. The CDR3 spells CASSQERKQYGYTF. The CDR3 DNA follows: TGCGCCAGCAGCCAAGAACGCAAGCAATATGGCTACACCTTC.

This clone occurred once. The chain couples TRBV5-1 to TRBJ2-1; 7 bases line up with TRBD2. There are 17 residues in the CDR3. Germline assignment: CDR1 SGHRS and CDR2 YFSETQ. J lost 0 bases, V lost 4 bases, and 10 bases had no gene match. CDR3 bases: TGCGCCAGCAGCGCCCGGGGAGCGGGAAGCTCCTACAATGAGCAGTTCTTC. It codes for CASSARGAGSSYNEQFF. Full variable domain (rest looked up from reference TRBV5-1 and TRBJ2-1): KAGVTQTPRYLIKTRGQQVTLSCSPISGHRSVSWYQQTPGQGLQFLFEYFSETQRNKGNFPGRFSGRQFSNSRSEMNVSTLELGDSALYLCASSARGAGSSYNEQFFGPGTRLTVL.

V gene TRBV4-1 combines with J gene TRBJ1-3; no clear D gene. Trimming took off 3 bases at V and 6 bases at J, with 18 bases between the two ends. This CDR3 spans 16 amino acids. The V gene's germline CDR1 is MGHRA and CDR2 YSYEKL. This chain's CDR3 is CASSQPIRDWENTIYF. The CDR3 nucleotides are TGCGCCAGCAGCCAGCCTATCCGGGATTGGGAAAACACCATATATTTT.

Notes on this clone: Different DNA sequences within this sample yield the same CDR3. The V gene is TRBV29-1, the J gene TRBJ2-7; 9 nucleotides line up with TRBD2. CDR1 and CDR2 from the germline V gene are SQVTM and ANQGSEA. The CDR3 sequence is 13 residues long. Trimming removed 4 bases from V and 0 bases from J; junction bases left unmatched: 1. Written as DNA, the CDR3 is TGCAGCGTTGGAGCGGGAGGCTCCTACGAGCAGTACTTC. This translates into CSVGAGGSYEQYF.

The gene calls are TRBV13 and TRBJ2-7, with unresolved D. Germline V gene sequence: CDR1 PRHDT, CDR2 FYEKMQ (reference sequence). Deletions cut 4 bases from V and 0 bases from J, with 16 bases between. The CDR3 totals 16 residues. This CDR3 is CASSSLSGQDSYEQYF. The DNA of the CDR3 is TGTGCCAGCAGCTCCCTTTCGGGTCAGGACTCCTACGAGCAGTACTTC.

The rearrangement joins TRBV7-8 to TRBJ2-5; weak D call: TRBD2 (6 bases). Germline V CDR1 and CDR2: SGHVS, FQNEAQ. The CDR3 is 16 amino acids. V was clipped by 1 base and J by 4 bases, with 16 bases between them. Here the CDR3 DNA reads TGTGCCAGCAGCTTAGAAAGGGGACTCAAGAGAGAGACCCAGTACTTC. This codes for CASSLERGLKRETQYF.

Notes on this clone: In the same sample, other DNA sequences code for this CDR3. This chain joins TRBV5-1 and TRBJ2-2; 12 nucleotides line up with TRBD2. The germline V gene has CDR1 SGHRS and CDR2 YFSETQ. This CDR3 has 16 residues. V lost 3 bases and J lost 1; bases outside the gene matches: 1. This CDR3 is CASSWGLAGNTGELFF. CDR3 coding DNA: TGCGCCAGCAGCTGGGGACTAGCGGGGAACACCGGGGAGCTGTTTTTT.

The chain links TRBV11-2 to TRBJ2-1, with 11 bases identical to TRBD2. Germline V CDR1 and CDR2: SGHAT, FQNNGV. CDR3 size: 17 residues. Unmatched junction bases numbered 14, after V lost 6 bases and J lost 7 bases. Here the CDR3 reads CASRKGLAGGLRNEQFF. CDR3 bases: TGTGCCAGCAGAAAGGGGCTAGCGGGAGGCCTTAGGAATGAGCAGTTCTTC.

This chain links TRBV10-3 with TRBJ2-7; a weak D match, TRBD1 (6 bases). There are 13 residues in the CDR3. V was clipped by 4 bases and J by 3 bases, with 10 bases between them. Germline CDR1 ENHRY, CDR2 SYGVKD. In nucleotides, the CDR3 is TGTGCCATCAGTGTCGGACAGTTCTACGAGCAGTACTTC. This codes for CAISVGQFYEQYF.

V usage is TRBV27 and J usage is TRBJ1-2, with TRBD1 matching 8 bases. Germline CDR1 MNHEY, CDR2 SMNVEV (reference sequence). There are 14 residues in the CDR3. With 8 bases clipped from V and 5 bases from J, the junction kept 10 bases outside the gene matches. CDR3 loop: CASRPRGRMYGYTF. The CDR3 coding sequence is TGTGCCAGCCGACCCAGGGGGCGGATGTATGGCTACACCTTC.

The chain links TRBV28 to TRBJ2-5, with 10 nucleotides matching TRBD1. Trimming cost V 1 base and J 5 bases; bases outside gene matches: 7. CDR1 is MDHEN and CDR2 is SYDVKM in the germline V gene. This CDR3 contains 16 residues. The CDR3 DNA reads as TGTGCCAGCAGTTTATCCTGGACAGGGGGGCTGGAGACCCAGTACTTC. Amino acids: CASSLSWTGGLETQYF.

This chain connects TRBV30 to TRBJ2-1; TRBD2 is a possible D gene (6 bases). This CDR3 is built from 11 residues. Trimming removed 5 bases at V and 12 bases at J, with 14 bases between. Germline V gene lookup returns CDR1 GTSNPN and CDR2 SVGIG (reference sequence). CDR3 protein: CAWVSGGLQFF. In nucleotides, the CDR3 is TGTGCCTGGGTTTCCGGGGGACTGCAGTTCTTC. Full variable domain (rest looked up from reference TRBV30 and TRBJ2-1): SQTIHQWPATLVQPVGSPLSLECTVEGTSNPNLYWYRQAAGRGLQLLFYSVGIGQISSEVPQNLSASRPQDRQFILSSKKLLLSDSGFYLCAWVSGGLQFFGPGTRLTVL.

This sequence joins TRBV28 and TRBJ2-1; 15 bases fit TRBD2. The CDR3 totals 15 residues. Per germline, CDR1 MDHEN and CDR2 SYDVKM. The junction had 6 bases not matched to a gene; V was cut back by 5 bases and J by 10 bases. The CDR3 loop is CASSGLAGGRQEQFF. CDR3 nucleotide sequence: TGTGCCAGCAGTGGACTAGCGGGAGGGCGTCAGGAGCAGTTCTTC.

This chain links TRBV27 with TRBJ2-7; TRBD2 agrees at 10 bases. This CDR3 has 16 residues. Germline V CDR1 and CDR2: MNHEY, SMNVEV (reference sequence). With 5 bases clipped from V and 6 bases from J, the junction kept 13 bases outside the gene matches. CDR3 sequence: CASSIGLAGDHSEQYF. Written as DNA, the CDR3 is TGTGCCAGCAGTATAGGCCTAGCGGGAGATCACAGCGAGCAGTACTTC.

In the case of this clone: Additional DNA sequences in this sample encode the identical CDR3. This rearrangement joins TRBV28 to TRBJ2-2, with D uncertain. This CDR3 comprises 14 residues. The germline V and J ends were trimmed by 2 bases and 0 bases, with 4 bases remaining between them. Germline loops: CDR1 MDHEN, CDR2 SYDVKM. CDR3 coding DNA: TGTGCCAGCAGTTTACGTCCGAACACCGGGGAGCTGTTTTTT. It yields the protein CASSLRPNTGELFF.

The genes are TRBV7-9 and TRBJ1-4; TRBD1 aligns across 8 bases. Germline-derived CDR1 and CDR2 are SEHNR and FQNEAQ (reference sequence). V trimming: 1 base; J trimming: 7 bases; junction bases outside the gene matches: 5. The CDR3 is 15 residues long. Here the CDR3 DNA reads TGTGCCAGCAGCTTAGGGACAGGGATTGGTGAAAAACTGTTTTTT. This codes for CASSLGTGIGEKLFF.

Notes on this clone: In the same sample, other DNA sequences code for this CDR3. The chain carries TRBV5-6 and TRBJ2-6; no clear D gene. Deletions cut 0 bases from V and 1 base from J, with 5 bases between. This CDR3 contains 15 residues. In germline, CDR1 is SGHDT, CDR2 YYEEEE. CDR3 in amino acids: CASSLEGSGANVLTF. In nucleotides, the CDR3 is TGTGCCAGCAGCTTGGAAGGGTCTGGGGCCAACGTCCTGACTTTC.

This chain links TRBV7-9 with TRBJ1-4; D not certain. The V gene's germline CDR1 is SEHNR and CDR2 FQNEAQ (reference sequence). The CDR3 sequence is 15 residues long. The V end was cut by 5 bases, the J end by 7 bases, with 17 bases between. The CDR3 DNA reads as TGTGCCAGCAGCCCCAAAGGACCCGTGAGTGAAAAACTGTTTTTT. Protein product: CASSPKGPVSEKLFF.

The rearrangement links TRBV27 to TRBJ2-7, with D tentatively TRBD1 (6 bases). The germline V gene has CDR1 MNHEY and CDR2 SMNVEV (reference sequence). V was pared by 1 base and J by 4 bases, with 17 bases between. The CDR3 is 16 amino acids. The CDR3 DNA follows: TGTGCCAGCAGTTTATTACCGGGGCAGGGGCAGTACGAGCAGTACTTC. Amino acids: CASSLLPGQGQYEQYF.

This clone occurred once. The J gene is TRBJ2-7, the V gene TRBV7-9; TRBD2 aligns across 12 bases. CDR1 SEHNR and CDR2 FQNEAQ come from the germline V gene (reference sequence). This CDR3 spans 16 amino acids. The ends lost 4 bases at V and 4 bases at J; junction bases unmatched: 8. In DNA form, the CDR3 reads TGTGCCAGCAGCTCCCCGACTAGCGGGAGTACGTACGAGCAGTACTTC. Amino acids: CASSSPTSGSTYEQYF. The full variable domain, its missing parts supplied by reference TRBV7-9 and TRBJ2-7, is DTGVSQNPRHKITKRGQNVTFRCDPISEHNRLYWYRQTLGQGPEFLTYFQNEAQLEKSRLLSDRFSAERPKGSFSTLEIQRTEQGDSAMYLCASSSPTSGSTYEQYFGPGTRLTVT.

Comment on this clone: The same CDR3 arises from other DNA sequences in this sample as well. The rearrangement joins TRBV5-1 to TRBJ1-1; no clear D. Germline V CDR1 and CDR2: SGHRS, YFSETQ. The CDR3 covers 14 residues. The V end was cut by 0 bases, the J end by 1 base, with 7 bases between. DNA of the CDR3: TGCGCCAGCAGCTTGGTTCAGGCGAACACTGAAGCTTTCTTT. Protein: CASSLVQANTEAFF.

V and J are TRBV10-3 and TRBJ2-1; 10 bases line up with TRBD1. The V segment lost 8 bases and the J segment 3 bases; nucleotides outside the gene matches: 7. This CDR3 comprises 15 residues. Germline V lookup: CDR1 ENHRY, CDR2 SYGVKD. The CDR3 nucleotides are TGTGCCATCCAGACCGGACAGGGGGTCTACAATGAGCAGTTCTTC. This sequence encodes CAIQTGQGVYNEQFF.

The chain links TRBV9 to TRBJ2-3; D may be TRBD2 (6 bases). The CDR3 extends over 16 amino acids. The V end was cut by 4 bases, the J end by 2 bases, with 17 bases between. The germline V gene encodes CDR1 SGDLS and CDR2 YYNGEE. CDR3 residues: CASSTGPGGPTDTQYF. CDR3 bases: TGTGCCAGCAGCACGGGACCCGGGGGTCCCACAGATACGCAGTATTTT.

The V gene is TRBV28, the J gene TRBJ2-7; tentative D call: TRBD2 (6 bases). This CDR3 is built from 14 residues. V lost 10 bases and J 3 bases, leaving 19 bases between the germline ends. CDR1 is MDHEN and CDR2 is SYDVKM in the germline V gene. CDR3 amino acids: CATRRGSGDYEQYF. In nucleotides, the CDR3 is TGTGCCACCCGCCGAGGATCGGGAGACTACGAGCAGTACTTC. Variable domain in full (rest from reference TRBV28 and TRBJ2-7): DVKVTQSSRYLVKRTGEKVFLECVQDMDHENMFWYRQDPGLGLRLIYFSYDVKMKEKGDIPEGYSVSREKKERFSLILESASTNQTSMYLCATRRGSGDYEQYFGPGTRLTVT.

The chain employs TRBV28 and TRBJ2-3; D call uncertain. Between the trimmed V and J ends, which lost 2 bases and 0 bases, there was a span of 9 bases. This CDR3 has 15 amino acids. The V gene's germline CDR1 is MDHEN and CDR2 SYDVKM. The CDR3 spells CASSLEASSTDTQYF. DNA for the CDR3: TGTGCCAGCAGTTTAGAAGCCTCTAGCACAGATACGCAGTATTTT.

The V call is TRBV7-8, the J call TRBJ1-5, with 8 bases aligning to TRBD1. Trimming took 3 bases from V and 5 from J; bases not matched to a gene: 9. Germline V gene sequence: CDR1 SGHVS, CDR2 FQNEAQ. CDR3 size: 16 residues. The CDR3 DNA sequence: TGTGCCAGCAGCTTGCCTGCAGGGGGCATAGATCAGCCCCAGCATTTT. It translates to CASSLPAGGIDQPQHF.